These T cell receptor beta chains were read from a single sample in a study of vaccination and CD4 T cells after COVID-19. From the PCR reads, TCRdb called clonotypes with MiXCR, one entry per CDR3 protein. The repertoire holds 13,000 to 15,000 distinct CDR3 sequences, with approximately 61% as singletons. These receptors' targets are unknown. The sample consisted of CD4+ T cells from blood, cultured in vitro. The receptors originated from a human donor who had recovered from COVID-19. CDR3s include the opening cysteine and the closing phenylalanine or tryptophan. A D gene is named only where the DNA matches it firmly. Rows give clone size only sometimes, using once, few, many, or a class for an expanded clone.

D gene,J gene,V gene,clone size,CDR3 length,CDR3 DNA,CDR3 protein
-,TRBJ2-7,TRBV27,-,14,TGTGCCAGCAGTTCCCAATTCGATGCCTACGAGCAGTACTTC,CASSSQFDAYEQYF
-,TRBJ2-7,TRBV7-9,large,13,TGTGCCAGCAGCTCAGCCAGACAGGTTTGGCAGTACTTC,CASSSARQVWQYF
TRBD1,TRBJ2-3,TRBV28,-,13,TGTGCCAGCAGTTTATCGGGCAGGGGGACGCAGTATTTT,CASSLSGRGTQYF
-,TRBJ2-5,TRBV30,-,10,TGTGCCTGGAGTGAATCGGCCCAGTACTTC,CAWSESAQYF
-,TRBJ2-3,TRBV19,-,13,TGTGCCAGTATGGTTCCTAGCACAGATACGCAGTATTTT,CASMVPSTDTQYF
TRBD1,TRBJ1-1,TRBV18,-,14,TGTGCCAGCTCGGGGACAGGGTCTATCACTGAAGCTTTCTTT,CASSGTGSITEAFF
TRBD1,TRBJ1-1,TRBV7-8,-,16,TGTGCCAGCAGCAAACGGGACAGGGGGTCGAACACTGAAGCTTTCTTT,CASSKRDRGSNTEAFF
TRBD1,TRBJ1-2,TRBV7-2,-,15,TGTGCCAGCAGCTCTTCCGGGACAGATAACTATGGCTACACCTTC,CASSSSGTDNYGYTF
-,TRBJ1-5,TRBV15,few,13,TGTGCCACCGGTGCGGGGACCGATCAGCCCCAGCATTTT,CATGAGTDQPQHF
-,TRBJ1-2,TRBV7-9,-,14,TGTGCCAGCAGCTTAAGGTCGTTCTGGGATGGCTACACCTTC,CASSLRSFWDGYTF
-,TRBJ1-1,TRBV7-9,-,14,TGTGCCAGCAGCCGATCCAACATGAACACTGAAGCTTTCTTT,CASSRSNMNTEAFF
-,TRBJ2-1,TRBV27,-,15,TGTGCCAGCAGTTTGTCGGGGTCGGGCTACAATGAGCAGTTCTTC,CASSLSGSGYNEQFF
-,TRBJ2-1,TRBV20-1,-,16,TGCAGTGCTAGACGCATGCTAGCTCGTTTCGGCAATGAGCAGTTCTTC,CSARRMLARFGNEQFF
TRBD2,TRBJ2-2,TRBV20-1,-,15,TGCAGTGCTTCCGGGACTAGCGGGAACACCGGGGAGCTGTTTTTT,CSASGTSGNTGELFF
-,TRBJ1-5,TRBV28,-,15,TGTGCCAGTAAATTAGGACAGAGAGACAATCAGCCCCAGCATTTT,CASKLGQRDNQPQHF
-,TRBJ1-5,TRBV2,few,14,TGTGCCAGCACGGGGGGAGCCCGAGATCAGCCCCAGCATTTT,CASTGGARDQPQHF
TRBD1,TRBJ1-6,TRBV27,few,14,TGTGCCAGCACGCCGGGACAGAGTGGTTCACCCCTCCACTTT,CASTPGQSGSPLHF
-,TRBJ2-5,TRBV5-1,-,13,TGCGCCAGCAGCCTGGAGGTCCAAGAGACCCAGTACTTC,CASSLEVQETQYF
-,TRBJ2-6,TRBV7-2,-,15,TGTGCCAGCAGCCCTAAGGCGGGTGGGGCCAACGTCCTGACTTTC,CASSPKAGGANVLTF
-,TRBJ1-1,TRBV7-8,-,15,TGTGCCAGCAGCTTTTCGCGGGAGATCAACACTGAAGCTTTCTTT,CASSFSREINTEAFF
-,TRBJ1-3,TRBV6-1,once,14,TGTGCCAGCCGGACAGAGCAAGGTGGAAACACCATATATTTT,CASRTEQGGNTIYF
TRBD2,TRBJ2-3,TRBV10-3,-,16,TGTGCCATCAGTAGAAGCGGGAGGGGTGGCACAGATACGCAGTATTTT,CAISRSGRGGTDTQYF
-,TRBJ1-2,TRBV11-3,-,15,TGTGCCAGCAGCTTAGATACGAGACAACACTATGGCTACACCTTC,CASSLDTRQHYGYTF
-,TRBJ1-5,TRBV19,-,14,TGTGCCAGTAGTATAGCGGCGGGGAATCAGCCCCAGCATTTT,CASSIAAGNQPQHF
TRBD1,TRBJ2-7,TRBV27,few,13,TGTGCCAGCAGTTACAGGGGAAAAGGCGAGCAGTACTTC,CASSYRGKGEQYF
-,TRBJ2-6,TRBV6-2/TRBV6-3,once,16,TGTGCCAGCAGCCCTGGACACCTCTCTGGGGCCAACGTCCTGACTTTC,CASSPGHLSGANVLTF
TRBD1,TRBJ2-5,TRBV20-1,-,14,TGCAGTGCGCGAGGGACAGGGGGCCAAGAGACCCAGTACTTC,CSARGTGGQETQYF
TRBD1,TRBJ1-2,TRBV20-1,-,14,TGCAGTGCTAGACAGACAGGGGTGGTCTATGGCTACACCTTC,CSARQTGVVYGYTF
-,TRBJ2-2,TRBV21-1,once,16,TGTGCCAGCAAGGGGACTAGCGGAACGAACACCGGGGAGCTGTTTTTT,CASKGTSGTNTGELFF
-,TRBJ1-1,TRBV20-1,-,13,TGCAGTGCTAGAGATGCGGGAGGCACTGAAGCTTTCTTT,CSARDAGGTEAFF
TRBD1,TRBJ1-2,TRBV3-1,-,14,TGTGCCACCTCTCGGACAGGTTCTTTCTATGGCTACACCTTC,CATSRTGSFYGYTF
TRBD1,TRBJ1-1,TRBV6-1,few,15,TGTGCCAGCAGTCGAACCGGGACAGTGGACACTGAAGCTTTCTTT,CASSRTGTVDTEAFF
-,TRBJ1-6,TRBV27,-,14,TGTGCCAGCAGTTTTTCCGGGACACCCTCACCCCTCCACTTT,CASSFSGTPSPLHF
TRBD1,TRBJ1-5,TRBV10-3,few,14,TGTGCCACCCGACAGGGGAACGGCAATCAGCCCCAGCATTTT,CATRQGNGNQPQHF
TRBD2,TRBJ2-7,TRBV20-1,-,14,TGCAGTGCTCCACGTACTAGCGGGTCCTACGAGCAGTACTTC,CSAPRTSGSYEQYF
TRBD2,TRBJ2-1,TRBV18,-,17,TGTGCCAGCTCGGCTTTAACAACTAGCGGGAGATCGGGTGAGCAGTTCTTC,CASSALTTSGRSGEQFF
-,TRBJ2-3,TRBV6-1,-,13,TGTGCCTCCGTAGATTCTAGCACAGATACGCAGTATTTT,CASVDSSTDTQYF
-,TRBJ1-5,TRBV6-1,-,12,TGTGCCAGCAGTCCCGAGAATCAGCCCCAGCATTTT,CASSPENQPQHF
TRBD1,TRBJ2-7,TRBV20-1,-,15,TGCAGTGCTAGAGATCAAAGGACAGGATCCTACGAGCAGTACTTC,CSARDQRTGSYEQYF
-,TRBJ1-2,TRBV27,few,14,TGTGCCAGCAGTCCCATCTTACCTTCGGGGGGCTACACCTTC,CASSPILPSGGYTF
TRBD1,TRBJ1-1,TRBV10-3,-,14,TGTGCCATCAGTGAATTACAGGGGGCGACTGAAGCTTTCTTT,CAISELQGATEAFF
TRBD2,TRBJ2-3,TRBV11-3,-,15,TGTGCCAGCAGCCTGGGGGACTACAACACAGATACGCAGTATTTT,CASSLGDYNTDTQYF
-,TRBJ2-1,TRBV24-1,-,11,TGTGCCACCCGAGGACCGAATGAGCAGTTCTTC,CATRGPNEQFF
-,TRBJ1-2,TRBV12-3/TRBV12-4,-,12,TGTGCCAGCAGTTTGGGCAGCTATGGCTACACCTTC,CASSLGSYGYTF
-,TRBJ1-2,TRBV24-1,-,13,TGTGCCACCAGTGCCACGGGAGGGGATGGCTACACCTTC,CATSATGGDGYTF
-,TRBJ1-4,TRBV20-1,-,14,TGCAGTGCCCGTAGTTTACCACGGGGTGAAAAACTGTTTTTT,CSARSLPRGEKLFF
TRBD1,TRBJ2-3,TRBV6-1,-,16,TGTGCCAGCAGATCCGGCCGGGACAGAAGCACAGATACGCAGTATTTT,CASRSGRDRSTDTQYF
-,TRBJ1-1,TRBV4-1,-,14,TGCGCCAGCAGCCAAGATCCGGCGTGGACTGAAGCTTTCTTT,CASSQDPAWTEAFF
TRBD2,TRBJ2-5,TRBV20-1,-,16,TGCAGTGCTAGAACAAGGACTAGCGGGTTTCAAGAGACCCAGTACTTC,CSARTRTSGFQETQYF
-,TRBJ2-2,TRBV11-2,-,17,TGTGCCAGCAGCCCTCCCCTGGGCCTTAGAGACACCGGGGAGCTGTTTTTT,CASSPPLGLRDTGELFF
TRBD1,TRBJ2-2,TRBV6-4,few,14,TGTGCCAGCAGGCGGACAGGGGACACCGGGGAGCTGTTTTTT,CASRRTGDTGELFF
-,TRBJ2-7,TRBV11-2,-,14,TGTGCCAGCACCCTTGTACGGTGGGACCACGAGCAGTACTTC,CASTLVRWDHEQYF
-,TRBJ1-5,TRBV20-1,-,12,TGCAGTGCTAGAGAGGGAGGGAAGCCCCAGCATTTT,CSAREGGKPQHF
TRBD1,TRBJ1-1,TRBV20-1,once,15,TGCAGTGCTAGATCAGGGGGGGCGATGAGCACTGAAGCTTTCTTT,CSARSGGAMSTEAFF
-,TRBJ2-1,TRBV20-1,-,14,TGCAGTGCTAGAGCCTGGCGATTCTACAATGAGCAGTTCTTC,CSARAWRFYNEQFF